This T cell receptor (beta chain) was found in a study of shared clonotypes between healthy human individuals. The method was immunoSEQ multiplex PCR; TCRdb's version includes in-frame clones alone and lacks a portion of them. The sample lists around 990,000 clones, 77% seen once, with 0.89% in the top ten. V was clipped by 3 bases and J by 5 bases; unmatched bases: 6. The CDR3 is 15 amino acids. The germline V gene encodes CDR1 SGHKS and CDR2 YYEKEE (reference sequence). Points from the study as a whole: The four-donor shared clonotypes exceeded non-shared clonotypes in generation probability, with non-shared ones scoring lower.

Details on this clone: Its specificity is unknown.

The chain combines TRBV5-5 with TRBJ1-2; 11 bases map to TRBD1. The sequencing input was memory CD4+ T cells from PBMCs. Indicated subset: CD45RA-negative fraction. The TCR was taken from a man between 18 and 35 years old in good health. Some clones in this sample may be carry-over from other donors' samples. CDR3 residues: CASSWAGQGAYGYTF. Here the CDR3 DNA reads TGTGCCAGCAGCTGGGCCGGACAGGGGGCGTATGGCTACACCTTC.